The 5 T cell receptor beta chains listed next were all sequenced from one sample in a study of shared clonotypes between healthy human individuals. The protocol was immunoSEQ multiplex PCR, while the TCRdb copy is restricted to in-frame clones and leaves out a portion. This sample has 2 million to 2.5 million clones; under 95% occur once, and the top ten carry approximately 0.37%. Sequencing was carried out using naive CD4+ T cells from PBMCs. Subset specified: CD45RA+ positively selected. All receptors derive from a man younger than 30 in good health. Some clones in this sample may be carry-over from other donors' samples.

V is TRBV7-3 and J is TRBJ2-7, with D perhaps matching TRBD1 (6 bases). The germline V gene has CDR1 SGHTA and CDR2 FQGTGA. The CDR3 is 14 amino acids. V was clipped by 4 bases and J by 6 bases, with 16 bases between them. CDR3 region: CASSSGQPGGEQYF. The CDR3 nucleotides are TGTGCCAGCAGCTCAGGACAGCCTGGGGGCGAGCAGTACTTC.

V gene TRBV7-8 combines with J gene TRBJ2-1, with 14 nucleotides matching TRBD2. This CDR3 has 19 amino acids. J gave up 1 base and V 5 bases, and 10 bases lay outside the gene matches. Per germline, CDR1 SGHVS and CDR2 FQNEAQ. The CDR3 DNA reads as TGTGCCAGCAGCCTACCGGGACTAGCGGGAGTAAGGTCCTACAATGAGCAGTTCTTC. Translated, it gives CASSLPGLAGVRSYNEQFF.

A note on this clone: This sample also contains other DNA sequences that code for the same CDR3. V is TRBV27 and J is TRBJ2-1; D is ambiguous. CDR1 is MNHEY and CDR2 is SMNVEV in the germline V gene (reference sequence). Trimming removed 3 bases from V and 5 bases from J, with 5 bases in between. CDR3 length: 12 amino acids. The CDR3 spells CASSFSDNEQFF. CDR3 DNA sequence: TGTGCCAGCAGTTTCTCAGACAATGAGCAGTTCTTC.

The J gene is TRBJ2-3, the V gene TRBV7-2, with D tentatively TRBD1 (5 bases). Trimming shortened V by 1 base and J by 7 bases, and 9 bases separated the two germline ends. Germline V gene lookup returns CDR1 SGHTA and CDR2 FQGNSA. There are 13 residues in the CDR3. The CDR3: CASSLESGNTQYF. The CDR3, as DNA: TGTGCCAGCAGCTTAGAATCAGGGAATACGCAGTATTTT.

The chain is built from TRBV13 and TRBJ2-4, with D unresolved. V shed 6 bases and J shed 2 bases, with 14 bases lying between them. There are 15 residues in the CDR3. Per germline, CDR1 PRHDT and CDR2 FYEKMQ (reference sequence). The CDR3 bases are TGTGCCAGCAGTCAACTAACGCTCCCCAAAAACATTCAGTACTTC. Translating it yields CASSQLTLPKNIQYF. The full variable domain, its missing parts supplied by reference TRBV13 and TRBJ2-4, is AAGVIQSPRHLIKEKRETATLKCYPIPRHDTVYWYQQGPGQDPQFLISFYEKMQSDKGSIPDRFSAQQFSDYHSELNMSSLELGDSALYFCASSQLTLPKNIQYFGAGTRLSVL.